The 18 T cell receptor beta chains in this list originate from one sample, sequenced in a study of blood T cell repertoires in COVID-19. Produced via immunoSEQ multiplex PCR; TCRdb's table is partial and in-frame only. The profile covers some 490,000 clones, with approximately 86% appearing a single time and around 8% taken by the ten largest. Sequenced: PBMCs or T cells enriched from blood (not recorded which). The receptor set was obtained from a woman aged 60 to 75 who had recovered from COVID-19.

The table lists this clone with a count of one. This chain links TRBV12-5 with TRBJ2-3, with a weak D call TRBD2 (6 bases). Deletions cut 1 base from V and 5 bases from J, with 10 bases between. This CDR3 region has 14 residues. The germline gives CDR1 LGHNT, CDR2 FRNRAP. The CDR3: CASGLDREIDTQYF. The CDR3 nucleotides read TGTGCTAGTGGTTTGGACCGGGAGATAGATACGCAGTATTTT.

V is TRBV4-2 and J is TRBJ2-3; 7 bases map to TRBD2. J gave up 3 bases and V 3 bases, and 15 bases lay outside the gene matches. Germline CDR1 is LGHNA and CDR2 is YNFKEQ. The CDR3 is made up of 18 amino acids. The CDR3 loop reads CASSHFDDASGATDTQYF. CDR3 sequence (DNA): TGTGCCAGCAGCCATTTTGACGACGCTAGCGGTGCAACAGATACGCAGTATTTT.

The chain couples TRBV11-2 to TRBJ2-7, with 11 nucleotides matching TRBD1. Unmatched junction bases numbered 5, after V lost 0 bases and J lost 1 base. The germline V gene encodes CDR1 SGHAT and CDR2 FQNNGV. The CDR3 totals 17 residues. CDR3 bases: TGTGCCAGCAGCTTAGATCTTGGACAGGGGGCATCCTACGAGCAGTACTTC. Its translation: CASSLDLGQGASYEQYF.

This chain connects TRBV7-8 to TRBJ2-7; D ambiguous. The CDR3 covers 15 residues. Trimming pared 5 bases from V and 2 bases from J, leaving 16 bases between. Germline V gene sequence: CDR1 SGHVS, CDR2 FQNEAQ. The CDR3 nucleotides read TGTGCCAGCAGCCATGGGCCCAGCCCAACCTACGAGCAGTACGTC. This gives the protein CASSHGPSPTYEQYV.

V and J are TRBV2 and TRBJ2-5; a weak D match, TRBD2 (5 bases). V was shortened by 7 bases and J by 7 bases, with 22 bases between the two germline ends. The germline gives CDR1 SNHLY, CDR2 FYNNEI. The CDR3 runs 15 residues. The CDR3 spells CASIGVGGPRGTQYF. CDR3 nucleotides: TGTGCCAGCATCGGGGTCGGCGGACCTCGGGGGACCCAGTACTTC. Looking up the rest from reference TRBV2 and TRBJ2-5 gives the full variable domain: EPEVTQTPSHQVTQMGQEVILRCVPISNHLYFYWYRQILGQKVEFLVSFYNNEISEKSEIFDDQFSVERPDGSNFTLKIRSTKLEDSAMYFCASIGVGGPRGTQYFGPGTRLLVL.

The genes are TRBV10-3 and TRBJ2-3; TRBD2 matches at 7 bases. The CDR3 covers 15 residues. Germline V gene data show CDR1 as ENHRY and CDR2 as SYGVKD. V shed 6 bases, J shed 6 bases, and the junction held 12 bases outside the gene matches. The CDR3 region is CAIRERGDKADTQYF. CDR3 DNA: TGTGCCATCAGGGAGCGGGGTGACAAGGCGGATACGCAGTATTTT.

The V and J genes are TRBV5-8 and TRBJ2-7; D unresolved. Trimming pared 1 base from V and 6 bases from J, leaving 5 bases between. CDR3 length: 11 amino acids. Germline CDR1 and CDR2: SGHTS and YDEGEE. The CDR3 nucleotides are TGTGCCAGCAGCTTGCGAGGCGAGCAGTACGTC. This sequence encodes CASSLRGEQYV.

The chain links TRBV6-5 to TRBJ2-1, with a possible D match to TRBD1 (5 bases). CDR1 MNHEY and CDR2 SVGAGI come from the germline V gene. V was pared by 11 bases and J by 5 bases, with 22 bases between. CDR3 size: 15 residues. CDR3 nucleotide sequence: TGTGCCGGGCAGTCGTGGGCAGGGTCGGACAATGAGCAGTTCTTC. Residues: CAGQSWAGSDNEQFF.

The genes are TRBV5-1 and TRBJ2-2, with a possible D match to TRBD2 (5 bases). This CDR3 region has 14 residues. The germline V gene has CDR1 SGHRS and CDR2 YFSETQ. Trimming stripped 2 bases from V and 1 base from J, with 6 bases between. Here the CDR3 reads CASSFGGNTGELFF. DNA of the CDR3: TGCGCCAGCAGCTTCGGAGGGAACACCGGGGAGCTGTTTTTT.

This sequence joins TRBV2 and TRBJ1-5, with 8 positions matching TRBD1. The CDR3 is 18 amino acids. Germline lookup yields CDR1 SNHLY and CDR2 FYNNEI. Unmatched junction bases numbered 11, after V lost 3 bases and J lost 1 base. The CDR3 protein is CASSDPDRVGGSNQPQHF. The CDR3 DNA reads TGTGCCAGCAGTGATCCGGACAGGGTAGGAGGGAGCAATCAGCCCCAGCATTTT.

In this sample, this clone turned up a few times. The genes are TRBV28 and TRBJ1-2; TRBD1 aligns across 12 bases. Losses at the gene ends were 5 bases for V and 4 bases for J; bases not matched to a gene: 8. The CDR3 length is 16 residues. CDR1 and CDR2 (germline): MDHEN, SYDVKM. The CDR3 sequence is CASSPGTGGRFYGYTF. Here the CDR3 DNA reads TGTGCCAGCAGTCCCGGGACAGGGGGCCGCTTCTATGGCTACACCTTC.

This chain's CDR3 is CASSRLSPTGTGDQAFF. Written as DNA, the CDR3 is TGTGCCAGCAGCCGGTTGTCCCCCACCGGGACAGGGGACCAAGCTTTCTTT. This chain joins TRBV5-6 and TRBJ1-1, with 10 bases identical to TRBD1. Trimming cost V 4 bases and J 9 bases; bases outside gene matches: 18. The V gene's germline CDR1 is SGHDT and CDR2 YYEEEE. This CDR3 comprises 17 residues.

The chain joins TRBV10-2 to TRBJ2-7; D gene ambiguous. The germline V gene has CDR1 WSHSY and CDR2 SAAADI. The CDR3 spans 13 residues. The germline V and J ends were trimmed by 4 bases and 3 bases, with 10 bases remaining between them. CDR3 coding DNA: TGCGCCAGCAGTGCGTCAGCTAACTACGAGCAGTACTTC. It is translated as CASSASANYEQYF.

The chain couples TRBV20-1 to TRBJ2-5; D is possibly TRBD2 (6 bases). Germline CDR1 is DFQATT and CDR2 is SNEGSKA (reference sequence). The CDR3 is made up of 14 amino acids. V lost 3 bases, J lost 5 bases, and 16 bases lay in between. CDR3 in amino acids: CSASRAGRFETQYF. The CDR3 coding sequence is TGCAGTGCTAGTAGGGCAGGGAGGTTCGAGACCCAGTACTTC.

Regarding this clone: This sample includes further DNA sequences coding for the same CDR3. The chain links TRBV18 to TRBJ1-1; D is perhaps TRBD1 (6 bases). CDR1 and CDR2 (germline): KGHSH, LQKENI. The CDR3 runs to 14 residues. Trimming left V 2 bases short and J 2 bases short, with 9 bases between. The CDR3 spells CASSPGQLNTEAFF. CDR3 sequence (DNA): TGTGCCAGCTCACCAGGACAGCTCAACACTGAAGCTTTCTTT.

The chain is built from TRBV11-2 and TRBJ2-5; perhaps TRBD2 as D (5 bases). The germline CDR1 and CDR2 sequences are SGHAT and FQNNGV. Trimming took off 1 base at V and 4 bases at J, with 25 bases between the two ends. The CDR3 loop spans 19 amino acids. CDR3 protein: CASSLGWELQRAPSETQYF. The CDR3 region has the DNA TGTGCCAGCAGCTTAGGGTGGGAGCTCCAGCGAGCTCCCTCAGAGACCCAGTACTTC.

The CDR3 bases are TGCGCCAGCAGCGTGACAGGGAACAATTCACCCCTCCACTTT. It yields the protein CASSVTGNNSPLHF. The V gene is TRBV5-1, the J gene TRBJ1-6; 7 nucleotides line up with TRBD1. The CDR3 runs 14 residues. Germline assignment: CDR1 SGHRS and CDR2 YFSETQ. V was pared by 4 bases and J by 7 bases, with 5 bases of the junction left unmatched.

This rearrangement joins TRBV7-9 to TRBJ1-1; 7 bases agree with TRBD1. The V gene's germline CDR1 is SEHNR and CDR2 FQNEAQ (reference sequence). The length of the CDR3 is 16 residues. Unmatched junction bases numbered 7, after V lost 1 base and J lost 2 bases. CDR3 region: CASSLGTGDPNTEAFF. CDR3 bases: TGTGCCAGCAGCTTAGGAACAGGGGATCCCAACACTGAAGCTTTCTTT.